The following is a T cell receptor beta chain sequence with its context. Its specificity is not known. These data come from a study of cytomegalovirus exposure and HLA in healthy donors. Germline trimming cut 1 base from V and 3 bases from J; bases unmatched to any gene: 8. In germline, CDR1 is GTSNPN, CDR2 SVGIG (reference sequence). CDR3 size: 15 residues. 60 Vbeta and 13 Jbeta primers were used in PCR. The method was immunoSEQ multiplex PCR; TCRdb's version includes in-frame clones alone and lacks a portion of them. The data show 20,000 to 25,000 clones, around 77% seen once. Whole-study results and caveats: Data from an earlier analysis indicated that most TCR beta V segments were productive either about 87% or about 30% of the time. Accurate HLA-A and HLA-B prediction from TCR beta sequences was reported for most subjects. The study carried out a later analysis of TCR beta sequences. It associated approximately 17,000 of them with specific HLA alleles at a false discovery rate of 0.05.

Sequences were obtained from PBMCs. This sequence originates from a man in his fifties or sixties in good health and CMV-seronegative. The chain has TRBV30 and TRBJ1-2, with 7 positions matching TRBD1. CDR3 in amino acids: CAWSAWTGQYYGYTF. The CDR3 DNA reads TGTGCCTGGAGTGCCTGGACAGGCCAGTACTATGGCTACACCTTC.